The sequence of this T cell receptor (beta chain) was determined in a study of blood T cell repertoires in COVID-19. Looking at the study overall: Samples of COVID-19 (acute and convalescent) were obtained from the United States, Italy and Spain. The analysed material was cDNA or gDNA that came from T cells, B-cell-depleted T cells, or PBMCs.

Germline values: CDR1 GTSNPN, CDR2 SVGIG (reference sequence). The CDR3 extends over 12 amino acids. Trimming pared 1 base from V and 4 bases from J, leaving 7 bases between. Study processing details: The assay estimated nucleated cells by amplifying reference gene primers. The assay was immunoSEQ multiplex PCR, and TCRdb's table has in-frame clones only and misses some. V and J calls and clone size follow that table, whereas D and trimming were derived from the DNA. The sample has about 190,000 clones, 80% to 90% seen once. The sample was peripheral blood. The TCR comes from a woman aged 70-85 years with active or convalescent COVID-19. J is TRBJ1-2 and V is TRBV30; D gene unclear. CDR3 sequence: CAWSASVYGYTF. The CDR3 DNA follows: TGTGCCTGGAGTGCGAGCGTCTATGGCTACACCTTC.